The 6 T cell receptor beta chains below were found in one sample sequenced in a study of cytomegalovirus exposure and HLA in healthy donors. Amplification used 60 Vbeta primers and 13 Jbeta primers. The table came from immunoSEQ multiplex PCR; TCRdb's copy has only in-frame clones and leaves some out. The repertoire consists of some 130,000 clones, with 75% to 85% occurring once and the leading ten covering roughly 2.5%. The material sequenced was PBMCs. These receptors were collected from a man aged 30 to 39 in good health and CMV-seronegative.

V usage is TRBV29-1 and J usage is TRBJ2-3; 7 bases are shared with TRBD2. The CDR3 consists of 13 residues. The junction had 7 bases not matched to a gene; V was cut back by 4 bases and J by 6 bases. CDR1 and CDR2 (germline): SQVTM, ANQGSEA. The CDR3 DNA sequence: TGCAGCGTTGTGGGCGGGAGTAAGGATACGCAGTATTTT. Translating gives CSVVGGSKDTQYF.

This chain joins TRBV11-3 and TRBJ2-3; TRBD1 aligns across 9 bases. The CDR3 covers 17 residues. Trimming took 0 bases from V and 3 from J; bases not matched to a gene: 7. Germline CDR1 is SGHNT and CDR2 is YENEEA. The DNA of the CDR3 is TGTGCCAGCAGCTTAGATCGCGACAGGGGGATGACAGATACGCAGTATTTT. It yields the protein CASSLDRDRGMTDTQYF.

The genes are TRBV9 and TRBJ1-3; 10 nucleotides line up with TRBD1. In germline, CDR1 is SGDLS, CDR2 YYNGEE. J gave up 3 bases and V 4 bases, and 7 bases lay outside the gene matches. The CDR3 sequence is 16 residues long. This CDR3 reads CASSQWDRGGGNTIYF. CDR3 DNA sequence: TGTGCCAGCAGCCAGTGGGACAGGGGCGGTGGAAACACCATATATTTT. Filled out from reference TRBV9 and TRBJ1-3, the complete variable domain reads DSGVTQTPKHLITATGQRVTLRCSPRSGDLSVYWYQQSLDQGLQFLIQYYNGEERAKGNILERFSAQQFPDLHSELNLSSLELGDSALYFCASSQWDRGGGNTIYFGEGSWLTVV.

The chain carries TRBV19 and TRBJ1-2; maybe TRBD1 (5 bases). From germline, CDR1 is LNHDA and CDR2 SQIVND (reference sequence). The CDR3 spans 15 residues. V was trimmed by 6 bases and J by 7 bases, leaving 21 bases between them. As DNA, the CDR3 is TGTGCCAGTAGCCCCCGATGGGCAGGGTTTCTTGGCTACACCTTC. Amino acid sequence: CASSPRWAGFLGYTF.

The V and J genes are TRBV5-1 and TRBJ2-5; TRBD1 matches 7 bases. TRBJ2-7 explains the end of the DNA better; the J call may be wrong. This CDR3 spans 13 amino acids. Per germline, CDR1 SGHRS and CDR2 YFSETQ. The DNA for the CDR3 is TGCGCCAGCGGTCAGGGGGTTAGCTACGAGCAGTACTTC. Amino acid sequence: CASGQGVSYEQYF.

CDR3 bases: TGTGCCAGCAGTAAAACCGGGACAGCTCAAATGTGGGACTATGGCTACACCTTC. Its protein product is CASSKTGTAQMWDYGYTF. V and J are TRBV28 and TRBJ1-2; 7 bases fit TRBD1. The J segment lost 3 bases and the V segment lost 5 bases, leaving 18 bases of the junction unmatched. From germline, CDR1 is MDHEN and CDR2 SYDVKM. The CDR3 consists of 18 residues.